This paragraph reports one T cell receptor beta chain. These data come from a study of blood T cell repertoires in COVID-19. For the study at large: Samples of COVID-19 (acute and convalescent) were obtained from the United States, Italy and Spain.

Trimming stripped 4 bases from V and 9 bases from J, with 23 bases between. This CDR3 is built from 17 residues. The germline V gene has CDR1 SGHRS and CDR2 YFSETQ. The protocol was immunoSEQ multiplex PCR, while the TCRdb copy is restricted to in-frame clones and leaves out a portion. The sample has 300,000 to 400,000 clones; 87% are singletons. The chain joins TRBV5-1 to TRBJ1-6, with D maybe TRBD1 (5 bases). Sequencing was performed on peripheral blood. This TCR derives from a man aged 50-60 years with active or convalescent COVID-19. CDR3 sequence: CASSVGSRAALFSPLHF. The CDR3 coding sequence is TGCGCCAGCAGCGTGGGAAGCAGGGCAGCACTATTTTCACCCCTCCACTTT.